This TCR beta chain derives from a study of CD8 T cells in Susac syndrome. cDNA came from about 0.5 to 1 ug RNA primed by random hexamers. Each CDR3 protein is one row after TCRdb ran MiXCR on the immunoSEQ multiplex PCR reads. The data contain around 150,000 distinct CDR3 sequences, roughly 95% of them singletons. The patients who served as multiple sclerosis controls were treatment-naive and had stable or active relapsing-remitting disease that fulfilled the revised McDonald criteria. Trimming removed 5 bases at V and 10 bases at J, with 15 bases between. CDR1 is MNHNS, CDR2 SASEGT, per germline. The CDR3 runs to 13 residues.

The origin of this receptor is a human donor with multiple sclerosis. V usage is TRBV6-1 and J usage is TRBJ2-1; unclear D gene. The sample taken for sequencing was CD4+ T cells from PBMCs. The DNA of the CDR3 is TGTGCCAGCAGTTCAGGACCGAAAGGGGAGCAGTTCTTC. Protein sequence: CASSSGPKGEQFF.